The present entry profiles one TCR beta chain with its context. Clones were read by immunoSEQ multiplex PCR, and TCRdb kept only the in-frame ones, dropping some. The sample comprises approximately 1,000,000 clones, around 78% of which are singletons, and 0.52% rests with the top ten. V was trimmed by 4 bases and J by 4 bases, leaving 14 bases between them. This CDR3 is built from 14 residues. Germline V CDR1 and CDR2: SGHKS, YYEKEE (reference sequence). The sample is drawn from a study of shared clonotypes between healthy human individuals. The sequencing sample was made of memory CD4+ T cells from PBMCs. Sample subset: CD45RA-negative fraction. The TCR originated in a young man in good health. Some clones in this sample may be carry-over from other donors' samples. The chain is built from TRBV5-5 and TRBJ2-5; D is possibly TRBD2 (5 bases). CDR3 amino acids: CASSPRRDAETQYF. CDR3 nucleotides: TGTGCCAGCAGCCCCCGTCGGGATGCAGAGACCCAGTACTTC.